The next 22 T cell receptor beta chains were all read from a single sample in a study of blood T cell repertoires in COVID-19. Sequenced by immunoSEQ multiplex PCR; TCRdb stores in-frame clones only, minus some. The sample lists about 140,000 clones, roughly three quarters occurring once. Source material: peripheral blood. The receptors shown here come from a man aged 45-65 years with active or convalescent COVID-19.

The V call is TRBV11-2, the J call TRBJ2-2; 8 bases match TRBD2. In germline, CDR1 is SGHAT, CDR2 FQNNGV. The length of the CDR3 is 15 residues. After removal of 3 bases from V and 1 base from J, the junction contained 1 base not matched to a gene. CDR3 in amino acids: CASSFSGENTGELFF. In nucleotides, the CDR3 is TGTGCCAGCAGCTTTAGCGGGGAGAACACCGGGGAGCTGTTTTTT.

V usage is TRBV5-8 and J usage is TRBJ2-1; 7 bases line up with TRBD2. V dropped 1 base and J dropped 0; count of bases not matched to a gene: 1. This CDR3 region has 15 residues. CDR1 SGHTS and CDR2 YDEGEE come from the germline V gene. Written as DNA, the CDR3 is TGTGCCAGCAGCTTGTGGACTAGCTCCTACAATGAGCAGTTCTTC. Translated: CASSLWTSSYNEQFF.

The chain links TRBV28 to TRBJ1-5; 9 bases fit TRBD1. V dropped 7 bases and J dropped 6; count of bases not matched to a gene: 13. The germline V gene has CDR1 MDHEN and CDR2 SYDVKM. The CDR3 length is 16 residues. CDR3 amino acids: CASNAPGTGFGQPQHF. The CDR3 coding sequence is TGTGCCAGCAACGCCCCCGGGACAGGGTTTGGTCAGCCCCAGCATTTT.

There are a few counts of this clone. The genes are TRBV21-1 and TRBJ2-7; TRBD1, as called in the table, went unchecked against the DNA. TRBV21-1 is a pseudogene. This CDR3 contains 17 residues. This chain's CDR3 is CASSSPECRDRSGEQYF. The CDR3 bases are TGTGCCAGCAGCTCCCCAGAGTGCCGGGACAGATCGGGCGAGCAGTACTTC.

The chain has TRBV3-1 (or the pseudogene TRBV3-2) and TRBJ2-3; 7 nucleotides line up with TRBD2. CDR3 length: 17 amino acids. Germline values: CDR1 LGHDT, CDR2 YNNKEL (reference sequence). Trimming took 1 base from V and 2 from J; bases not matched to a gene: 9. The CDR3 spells CASSQVFSSGHTDTQYF. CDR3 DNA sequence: TGTGCCAGCAGCCAAGTATTCTCTAGCGGTCACACAGATACGCAGTATTTT.

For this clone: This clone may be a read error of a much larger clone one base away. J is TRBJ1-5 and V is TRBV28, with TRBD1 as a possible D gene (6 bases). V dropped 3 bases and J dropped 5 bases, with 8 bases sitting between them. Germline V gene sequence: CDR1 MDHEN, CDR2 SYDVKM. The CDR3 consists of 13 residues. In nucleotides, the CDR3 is TGTGCCAGCAGTTTGGCAGGGGATCAGCCCCAGCATTTT. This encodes CASSLAGDQPQHF. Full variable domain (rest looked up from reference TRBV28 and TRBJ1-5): DVKVTQSSRYLVKRTGEKVFLECVQDMDHENMFWYRQDPGLGLRLIYFSYDVKMKEKGDIPEGYSVSREKKERFSLILESASTNQTSMYLCASSLAGDQPQHFGDGTRLSIL.

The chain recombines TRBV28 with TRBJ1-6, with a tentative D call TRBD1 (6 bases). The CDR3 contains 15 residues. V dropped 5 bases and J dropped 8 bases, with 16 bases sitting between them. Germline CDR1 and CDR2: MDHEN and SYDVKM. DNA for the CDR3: TGTGCCAGCAGTCCCCCCCTCAGGGGCCATTCACCCCTCCACTTT. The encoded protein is CASSPPLRGHSPLHF.

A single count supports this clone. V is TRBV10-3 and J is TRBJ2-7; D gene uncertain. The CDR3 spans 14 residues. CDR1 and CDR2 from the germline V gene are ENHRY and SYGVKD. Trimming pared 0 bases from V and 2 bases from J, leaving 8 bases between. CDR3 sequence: CAISESTAAYEQYF. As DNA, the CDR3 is TGTGCCATCAGTGAGTCTACGGCGGCCTACGAGCAGTACTTC.

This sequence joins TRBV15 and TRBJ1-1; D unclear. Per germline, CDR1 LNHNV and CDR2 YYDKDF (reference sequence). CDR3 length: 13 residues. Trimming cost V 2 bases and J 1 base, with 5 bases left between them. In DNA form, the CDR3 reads TGTGCCACCAGCAGAACGGGGAACACTGAAGCTTTCTTT. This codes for CATSRTGNTEAFF.

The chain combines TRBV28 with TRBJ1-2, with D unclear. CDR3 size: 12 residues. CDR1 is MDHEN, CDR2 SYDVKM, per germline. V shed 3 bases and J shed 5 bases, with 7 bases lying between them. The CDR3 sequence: CASSFLSYGYTF. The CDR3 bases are TGTGCCAGCAGTTTCCTCAGTTATGGCTACACCTTC.

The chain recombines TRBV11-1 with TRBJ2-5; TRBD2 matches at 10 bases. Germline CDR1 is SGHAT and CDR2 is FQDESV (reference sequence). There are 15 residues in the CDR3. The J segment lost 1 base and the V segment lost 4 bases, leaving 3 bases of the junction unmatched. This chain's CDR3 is CASSSSGRGQETQYF. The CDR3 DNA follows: TGTGCCAGCAGCTCCAGCGGGAGGGGCCAAGAGACCCAGTACTTC.

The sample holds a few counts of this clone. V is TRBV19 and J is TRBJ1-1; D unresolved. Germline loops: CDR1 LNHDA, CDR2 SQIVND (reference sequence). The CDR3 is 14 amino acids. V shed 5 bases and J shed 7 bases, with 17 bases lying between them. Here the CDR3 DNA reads TGTGCCAGTAGTTCCCTGTGGGCACCCTATGAAGCTTTCTTT. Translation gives CASSSLWAPYEAFF.

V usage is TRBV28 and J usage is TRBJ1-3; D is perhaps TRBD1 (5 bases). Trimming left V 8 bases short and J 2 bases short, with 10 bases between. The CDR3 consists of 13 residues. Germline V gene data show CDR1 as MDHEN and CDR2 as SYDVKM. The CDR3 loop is CASGGVPGNTIYF. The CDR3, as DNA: TGTGCCAGCGGGGGGGTCCCTGGAAACACCATATATTTT.

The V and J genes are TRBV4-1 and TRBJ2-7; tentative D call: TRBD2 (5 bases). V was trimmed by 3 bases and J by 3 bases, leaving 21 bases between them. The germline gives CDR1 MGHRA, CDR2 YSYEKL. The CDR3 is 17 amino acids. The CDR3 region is CASSQVSDSEGFYEQYF. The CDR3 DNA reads TGCGCCAGCAGCCAGGTCTCCGATAGTGAGGGCTTCTACGAGCAGTACTTC.

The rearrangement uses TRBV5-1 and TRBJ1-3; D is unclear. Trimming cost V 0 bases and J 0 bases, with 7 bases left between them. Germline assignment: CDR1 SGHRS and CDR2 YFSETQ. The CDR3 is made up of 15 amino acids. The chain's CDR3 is CASSLEEHSGNTIYF. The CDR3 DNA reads TGCGCCAGCAGCTTGGAAGAGCACTCTGGAAACACCATATATTTT.

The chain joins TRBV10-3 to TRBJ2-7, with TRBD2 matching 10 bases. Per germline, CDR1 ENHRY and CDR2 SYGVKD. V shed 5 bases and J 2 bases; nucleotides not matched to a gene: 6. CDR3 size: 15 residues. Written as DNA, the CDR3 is TGTGCCATCAGTACCGGGACTAGCGTAACCTACGAGCAGTACTTC. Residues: CAISTGTSVTYEQYF.

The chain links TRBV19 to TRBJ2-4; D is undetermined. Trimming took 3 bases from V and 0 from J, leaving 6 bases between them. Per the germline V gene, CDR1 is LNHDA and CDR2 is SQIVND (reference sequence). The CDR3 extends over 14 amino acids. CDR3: CASSIELAKNIQYF. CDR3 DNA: TGTGCCAGTAGTATTGAGTTAGCCAAAAACATTCAGTACTTC.

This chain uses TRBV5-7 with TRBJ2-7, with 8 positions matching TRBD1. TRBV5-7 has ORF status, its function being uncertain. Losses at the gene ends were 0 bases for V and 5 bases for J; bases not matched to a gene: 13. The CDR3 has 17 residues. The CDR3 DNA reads TGTGCCAGCAGCTTGGACTATCGGTACAGGGGGGCCCACGAGCAGTACTTC. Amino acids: CASSLDYRYRGAHEQYF.

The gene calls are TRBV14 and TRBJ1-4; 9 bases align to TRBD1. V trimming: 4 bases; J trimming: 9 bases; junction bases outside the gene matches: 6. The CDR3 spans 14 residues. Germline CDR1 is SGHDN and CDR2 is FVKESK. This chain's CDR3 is CASSRRDRDKKLFF. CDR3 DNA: TGTGCCAGCAGCCGCCGGGACAGGGATAAAAAACTGTTTTTT.

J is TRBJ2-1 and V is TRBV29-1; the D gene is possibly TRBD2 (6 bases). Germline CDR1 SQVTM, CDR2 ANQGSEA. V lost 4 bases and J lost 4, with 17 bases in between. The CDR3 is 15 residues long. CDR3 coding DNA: TGCAGCGTTGGATGGGACTCCGAATCTTACAATGAGCAGTTCTTC. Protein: CSVGWDSESYNEQFF.

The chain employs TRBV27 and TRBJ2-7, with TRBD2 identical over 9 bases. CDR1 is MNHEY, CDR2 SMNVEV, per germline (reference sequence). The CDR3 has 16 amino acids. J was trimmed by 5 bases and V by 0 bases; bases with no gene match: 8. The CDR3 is CASSLSVAGVPHEQYF. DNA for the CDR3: TGTGCCAGCAGTTTATCGGTAGCGGGAGTTCCCCACGAGCAGTACTTC.

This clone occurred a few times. The CDR3 loop reads CASSLGAGANTGELFF. In nucleotides, the CDR3 is TGTGCCAGCAGTTTAGGGGCGGGAGCGAACACCGGGGAGCTGTTTTTT. This chain joins TRBV27 and TRBJ2-2; TRBD2 agrees at 7 bases. With 2 bases clipped from V and 0 bases from J, the junction kept 3 bases outside the gene matches. The CDR3 spans 16 residues. CDR1 and CDR2 from the germline V gene are MNHEY and SMNVEV (reference sequence).